This is a list of T cell receptor beta chains from one sample in a study of T cell changes during pregnancy in multiple sclerosis. Some clones are missing from TCRdb's copy, which holds only in-frame ones; the method was immunoSEQ multiplex PCR. Here the sample spans about 79,000 clones, around 95% being singletons. The specimen comprised peripheral blood, sampled in the second trimester of pregnancy. Receptors originate from a female donor in good health, enrolled as a control in a pregnancy study. The CDR3 runs from the conserved cysteine through the conserved F or W. The order of the fields is CDR3 protein, CDR3 DNA, clone size, V gene, D gene, J gene. D genes are given only for firm matches. Size values are once, few and many counts, or a class for expanded clones, and some rows have none.

CASSVGASGGAGTDTQYF | TGTGCCAGCAGCGTAGGGGCTAGCGGGGGGGCCGGGACAGATACGCAGTATTTT | - | TRBV9 | TRBD2 | TRBJ2-3
CASSQGQGSAFF | TGTGCCAGCAGCCAAGGGCAGGGGTCAGCTTTCTTT | - | TRBV7-3 | - | TRBJ1-1
CASSTNGRDSGNTIYF | TGTGCCAGTAGTACCAACGGGCGGGACTCTGGAAACACCATATATTTT | - | TRBV19 | - | TRBJ1-3
CASSRSPGRDTGELFF | TGTGCCAGCAGCCGTTCCCCAGGGAGGGACACCGGGGAGCTGTTTTTT | - | TRBV7-3 | TRBD2 | TRBJ2-2
CASSLGQVYEQYF | TGTGCCAGCAGCTTAGGGCAGGTCTACGAGCAGTACTTC | once | TRBV11-2 | - | TRBJ2-7
CSVGTGRFGNEKLFF | TGCAGCGTTGGGACAGGGAGGTTCGGTAATGAAAAACTGTTTTTT | - | TRBV29-1 | TRBD1 | TRBJ1-4
CASSLTPGQGIQPQHF | TGTGCCAGCAGTTTGACCCCGGGACAGGGAATCCAGCCCCAGCATTTT | - | TRBV6-6 | TRBD1 | TRBJ1-5
CASSQEVQGYHSNQPQHF | TGTGCCAGCAGCCAAGAGGTACAGGGATACCATAGCAATCAGCCCCAGCATTTT | - | TRBV4-2 | - | TRBJ1-5
CASSQDLWGVKQYF | TGTGCCAGCAGCCAAGATTTATGGGGGGTAAAGCAGTATTTT | - | TRBV4-2 | - | TRBJ2-3
CASSLERTGINQPQHF | TGTGCCAGCAGCCTCGAAAGGACAGGCATCAATCAGCCCCAGCATTTT | - | TRBV7-8 | TRBD1 | TRBJ1-5
CASSQRAGTNEKLFF | TGTGCCAGCAGCCAAAGGGCGGGGACTAATGAAAAACTGTTTTTT | - | TRBV7-3 | - | TRBJ1-4
CASSFSYTEAFF | TGTGCCAGCAGCTTTAGTTACACTGAAGCTTTCTTT | - | TRBV11-1 | - | TRBJ1-1
CASSYTTGPQSYTF | TGTGCCAGCAGTTACACCACAGGGCCTCAAAGCTACACCTTC | once | TRBV6-5 | - | TRBJ1-2
CAWRIESKGEKLFF | TGTGCCTGGAGGATCGAGTCGAAGGGGGAAAAACTGTTTTTT | - | TRBV30 | - | TRBJ1-4
CASSRDIGALKDTQYF | TGTGCCAGCAGTCGGGACATAGGGGCGTTGAAAGATACGCAGTATTTT | - | TRBV7-9 | - | TRBJ2-3
CASSLQPGGEKLFF | TGCGCCAGCAGCTTACAGCCTGGAGGGGAAAAACTGTTTTTT | - | TRBV5-1 | - | TRBJ1-4
CASSMARSNTEAFF | TGTGCCAGTAGTATGGCCCGATCGAACACTGAAGCTTTCTTT | once | TRBV19 | - | TRBJ1-1
CASSYWTGGGYEQYF | TGTGCCAGCAGTTACTGGACAGGGGGCGGCTACGAGCAGTACTTC | - | TRBV6-5 | TRBD1 | TRBJ2-7
CASSLGGATGEKLFF | TGTGCCAGCAGCTTAGGAGGGGCGACAGGTGAAAAACTGTTTTTT | - | TRBV11-2 | - | TRBJ1-4
CASSPDRTGYGYTF | TGTGCCAGCAGCCCCGACCGGACAGGGTATGGCTACACCTTC | - | TRBV5-4 | TRBD1 | TRBJ1-2
CASSQPGLAGVETQYF | TGTGCCAGCAGCCAACCGGGACTAGCGGGGGTGGAGACCCAGTACTTC | - | TRBV4-2 | TRBD2 | TRBJ2-5
CATRGGHEQYF | TGTGCCACCCGCGGGGGCCACGAGCAGTACTTC | - | TRBV2 | - | TRBJ2-7
CASSEGTGLSGYTF | TGTGCCAGCAGCGAAGGGACAGGTTTAAGTGGCTACACCTTC | once | TRBV13 | TRBD1 | TRBJ1-2
CASSLGGEPRGELFF | TGTGCCAGCAGCTTGGGGGGGGAGCCGCGCGGGGAGCTGTTTTTT | - | TRBV7-9 | TRBD2 | TRBJ2-2
CASRTAGTVSNYGYTF | TGTGCCAGTAGGACAGCCGGGACAGTCTCCAACTATGGCTACACCTTC | - | TRBV19 | TRBD1 | TRBJ1-2
CASSAGGGAWLAGANVLTF | TGTGCCAGCAGCGCCGGTGGGGGCGCGTGGCTCGCTGGGGCCAACGTCCTGACTTTC | - | TRBV5-4 | - | TRBJ2-6
CASSAGQGVYEQYF | TGTGCCAGCAGCGCAGGACAGGGGGTCTACGAGCAGTACTTC | - | TRBV9 | TRBD1 | TRBJ2-7
CASSDSAGGSGNTIYF | TGTGCCAGCAGTGATAGTGCGGGGGGCTCTGGAAACACCATATATTTT | once | TRBV25-1 | - | TRBJ1-3
CAWPGQGGKRHQPQHF | TGTGCCTGGCCGGGACAGGGAGGAAAGAGGCATCAGCCCCAGCATTTT | - | TRBV30 | TRBD1 | TRBJ1-5
CASSPPWTGLNTEAFF | TGTGCCAGTAGTCCCCCGTGGACAGGGTTGAACACTGAAGCTTTCTTT | few | TRBV19 | TRBD1 | TRBJ1-1
CASSFGQGNSPLHF | TGTGCCAGCAGCTTCGGGCAGGGGAATTCACCCCTCCACTTT | - | TRBV11-2 | - | TRBJ1-6
CASSLDGQFNQPQHF | TGTGCCAGCAGCTTAGATGGACAGTTTAATCAGCCCCAGCATTTT | - | TRBV11-2 | - | TRBJ1-5
CASSSTPGGTDTQYF | TGCGCCAGCAGCTCCACCCCCGGGGGCACAGATACGCAGTATTTT | few | TRBV5-1 | - | TRBJ2-3
CASSLVSGYTF | TGTGCCAGCAGCTTAGTCAGTGGCTACACCTTC | - | TRBV7-9 | - | TRBJ1-2
CASSGDRAKLYEQYF | TGTGCCAGCAGTGGGGACAGGGCCAAACTTTACGAGCAGTACTTC | - | TRBV6-1 | TRBD1 | TRBJ2-7
CASRPGGNSNQPQHF | TGTGCCAGTAGACCTGGGGGCAATAGCAATCAGCCCCAGCATTTT | - | TRBV19 | - | TRBJ1-5
CASSKRCTGGYEQYF | TGTGCCAGCAGCAAACGTTGTACGGGGGGCTACGAGCAGTACTTC | - | TRBV21-1 | - | TRBJ2-7
CASRPLGGNTEAFF | TGTGCCAGCAGGCCCTTGGGGGGGAACACTGAAGCTTTCTTT | - | TRBV6-6 | - | TRBJ1-1
CASSLGQGLYEQYF | TGCGCCAGCAGCTTGGGACAGGGCCTCTACGAGCAGTACTTC | - | TRBV5-1 | TRBD1 | TRBJ2-7
CASSGQGAIEQYF | TGTGCCAGCAGCGGACAGGGGGCGATCGAGCAGTACTTC | - | TRBV9 | TRBD1 | TRBJ2-7
CASRTSSRNEQFF | TGTGCCAGCAGGACTAGTTCGCGAAATGAGCAGTTCTTC | - | TRBV7-2 | - | TRBJ2-1
CASSFGGAQYF | TGTGCCAGCAGCTTCGGGGGAGCTCAGTACTTC | - | TRBV7-9 | - | TRBJ2-4
CATSAGDSGNTIYF | TGTGCCACCAGCGCAGGCGACTCTGGAAACACCATATATTTT | - | TRBV15 | - | TRBJ1-3
CASSLRRGYQPQHF | TGTGCCAGCAGCCTACGACGGGGGTACCAGCCCCAGCATTTT | - | TRBV7-2 | - | TRBJ1-5
CASSETGTNEKLFF | TGTGCCAGCAGTGAGACAGGAACTAATGAAAAACTGTTTTTT | - | TRBV6-1 | - | TRBJ1-4
CASSVGPRGNEKLFF | TGTGCCAGCAGCGTAGGTCCCAGGGGGAATGAAAAACTGTTTTTT | - | TRBV9 | TRBD1 | TRBJ1-4
CASSQVGGGEKLFF | TGCGCCAGCAGCCAAGTTGGGGGGGGTGAAAAACTGTTTTTT | - | TRBV4-3 | - | TRBJ1-4
CASSIGGGEDTQYF | TGTGCCAGTAGTATTGGGGGGGGCGAAGATACGCAGTATTTT | - | TRBV19 | - | TRBJ2-3
CASRMDVAGATEAFF | TGTGCCAGCAGAATGGACGTAGCGGGAGCCACTGAAGCTTTCTTT | - | TRBV2 | - | TRBJ1-1
CASSLSRGFTDTQYF | TGTGCCAGCAGCTTATCGAGAGGCTTCACAGATACGCAGTATTTT | - | TRBV13 | - | TRBJ2-3
CASSLAGGAKNIQYF | TGTGCCAGCAGCTTAGCTGGGGGGGCCAAAAACATTCAGTACTTC | - | TRBV7-2 | - | TRBJ2-4
CASSLRNRDTEAFF | TGTGCCAGCAGCTTACGGAACAGAGACACTGAAGCTTTCTTT | - | TRBV7-9 | - | TRBJ1-1
CASSLRVKEPQHF | TGTGCCAGCAGCTTACGGGTTAAGGAGCCCCAGCATTTT | few | TRBV7-2 | - | TRBJ1-5
CASSRLSGGSSYEQYF | TGTGCCAGCAGCCGGTTAAGCGGGGGTAGCTCCTACGAGCAGTACTTC | - | TRBV4-2 | TRBD2 | TRBJ2-7
CASSPVSRGLGEQYF | TGTGCCAGCTCACCCGTGAGTAGGGGGCTGGGAGAGCAGTACTTC | - | TRBV18 | TRBD1 | TRBJ2-7